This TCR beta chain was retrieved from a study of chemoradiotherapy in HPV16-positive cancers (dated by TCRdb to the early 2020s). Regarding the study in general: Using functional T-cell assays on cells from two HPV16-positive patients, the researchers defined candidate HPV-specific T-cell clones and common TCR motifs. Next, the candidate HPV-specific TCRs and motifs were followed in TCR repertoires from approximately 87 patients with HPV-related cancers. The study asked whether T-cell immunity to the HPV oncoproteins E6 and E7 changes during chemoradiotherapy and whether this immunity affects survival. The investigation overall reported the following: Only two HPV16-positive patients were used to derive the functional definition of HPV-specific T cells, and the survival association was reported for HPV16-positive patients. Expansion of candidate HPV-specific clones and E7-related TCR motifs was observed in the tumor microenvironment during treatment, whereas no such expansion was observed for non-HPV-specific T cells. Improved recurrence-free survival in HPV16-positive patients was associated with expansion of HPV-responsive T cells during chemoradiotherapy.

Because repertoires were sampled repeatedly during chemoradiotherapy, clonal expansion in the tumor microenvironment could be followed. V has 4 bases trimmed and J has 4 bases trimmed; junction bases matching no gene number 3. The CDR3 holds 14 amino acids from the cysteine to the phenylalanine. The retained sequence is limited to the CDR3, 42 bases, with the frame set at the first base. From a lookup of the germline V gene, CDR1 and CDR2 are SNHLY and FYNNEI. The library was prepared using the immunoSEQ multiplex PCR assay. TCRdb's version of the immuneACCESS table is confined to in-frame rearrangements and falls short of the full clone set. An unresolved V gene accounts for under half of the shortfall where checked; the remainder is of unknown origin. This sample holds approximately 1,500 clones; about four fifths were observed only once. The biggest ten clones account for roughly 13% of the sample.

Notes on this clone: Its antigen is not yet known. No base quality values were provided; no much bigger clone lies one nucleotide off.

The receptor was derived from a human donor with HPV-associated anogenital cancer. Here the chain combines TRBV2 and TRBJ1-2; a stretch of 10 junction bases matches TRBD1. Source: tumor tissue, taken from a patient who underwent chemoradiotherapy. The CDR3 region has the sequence CASSGQGAIYGYTF. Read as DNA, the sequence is TGTGCCAGCAGTGGACAGGGGGCAATCTATGGCTACACCTTC.